One and the same sample provided the 4 T cell receptor beta chains below, sequenced in a study of T cell repertoires in aging, cancer and after chemotherapy. Amplification of TCR beta used genomic DNA extracted from peripheral blood. TRB rearrangements spanning V, D and J were amplified using mixed TRB-A/B primers. TCRdb redid the calling of the multiplex PCR reads with MiXCR, one entry per CDR3 protein. The profile covers 9,500 to 11,000 distinct CDR3 sequences, with less than 30% appearing a single time and roughly 1.3% taken by the ten largest. The source material was blood. These receptors were taken from a human donor in good health.

By frequency in the sample, this clonotype is medium-sized. The chain carries TRBV19 and TRBJ2-2; 9 bases agree with TRBD1. Trimming at V came to 6 bases and at J to 7 bases, leaving 9 bases not matched to a gene. The CDR3 loop spans 15 amino acids. Per the germline V gene, CDR1 is LNHDA and CDR2 is SQIVND (reference sequence). This chain's CDR3 is CASSHFTGGSGELFF. CDR3 DNA: TGTGCCAGTAGCCATTTCACAGGGGGCAGCGGGGAGCTGTTTTTT.

V is TRBV7-9 and J is TRBJ2-1; 8 nucleotides match TRBD1. The V gene's germline CDR1 is SEHNR and CDR2 FQNEAQ (reference sequence). The CDR3 covers 15 residues. With V trimmed by 5 bases and J by 4 bases, 7 bases remained unmatched. The CDR3 sequence: CASSPRQGRYNEQFF. The CDR3 DNA reads as TGTGCCAGCAGCCCAAGACAGGGGAGATACAATGAGCAGTTCTTC. Supplemented by reference TRBV7-9 and TRBJ2-1, the full variable domain reads DTGVSQNPRHKITKRGQNVTFRCDPISEHNRLYWYRQTLGQGPEFLTYFQNEAQLEKSRLLSDRFSAERPKGSFSTLEIQRTEQGDSAMYLCASSPRQGRYNEQFFGPGTRLTVL.

The V and J genes are TRBV5-6 and TRBJ2-7, with 7 bases lining up with TRBD2. This CDR3 spans 15 amino acids. From germline, CDR1 is SGHDT and CDR2 YYEEEE. Trimming took 4 bases from V and 2 from J; bases not matched to a gene: 9. The CDR3 sequence is CASSPRGIGTYEQYF. The CDR3 nucleotides are TGTGCCAGCAGCCCGCGGGGGATTGGAACCTACGAGCAGTACTTC.

Comments on this clonotype: A read error may be the cause here, since a much bigger clone is one base away. The chain uses TRBV30 and TRBJ2-7; TRBD1 matches at 7 bases. Trimming removed 0 bases from V and 3 bases from J; junction bases left unmatched: 8. CDR3 size: 15 residues. Germline CDR1 reads GTSNPN; CDR2 reads SVGIG (reference sequence). For the CDR3, the DNA is TGTGCCTGGAGTGTACAGGGGATCCCATTCTACGAGCAGTACTTC. Protein product: CAWSVQGIPFYEQYF.